Below, one T cell receptor beta chain is given with its context. At one boundary the junction diverges from the germline segment, which might be a read error. Germline V gene lookup returns CDR1 SGHNT and CDR2 YENEEA. This CDR3 region has 17 residues. This sample's RNA came from whole unsorted tissue. Distant lung tissue was collected more than 3 cm away from the tumor edge. The library came from three nested PCR rounds adapted from ARM-PCR protocols. TCRdb re-called the multiplex PCR reads through MiXCR, storing one row per CDR3 protein. The table shows approximately 120,000 distinct CDR3 sequences, with 50% to 70% occurring only once. The record originates from a study of tumor and adjacent non-tumor tissue in lung cancer.

Sequencing was performed on distant non-tumor lung tissue. V is TRBV11-3 and J is TRBJ2-2; 7 nucleotides agree with TRBD2. The origin of this receptor is a man in his fifties or sixties with non-small cell lung cancer. CDR3 bases: TGTGCCAACAGCTTAAAACTCGGACTAGGCGACACCGGGGAGCTGTTTTTT. It specifies CANSLKLGLGDTGELFF.